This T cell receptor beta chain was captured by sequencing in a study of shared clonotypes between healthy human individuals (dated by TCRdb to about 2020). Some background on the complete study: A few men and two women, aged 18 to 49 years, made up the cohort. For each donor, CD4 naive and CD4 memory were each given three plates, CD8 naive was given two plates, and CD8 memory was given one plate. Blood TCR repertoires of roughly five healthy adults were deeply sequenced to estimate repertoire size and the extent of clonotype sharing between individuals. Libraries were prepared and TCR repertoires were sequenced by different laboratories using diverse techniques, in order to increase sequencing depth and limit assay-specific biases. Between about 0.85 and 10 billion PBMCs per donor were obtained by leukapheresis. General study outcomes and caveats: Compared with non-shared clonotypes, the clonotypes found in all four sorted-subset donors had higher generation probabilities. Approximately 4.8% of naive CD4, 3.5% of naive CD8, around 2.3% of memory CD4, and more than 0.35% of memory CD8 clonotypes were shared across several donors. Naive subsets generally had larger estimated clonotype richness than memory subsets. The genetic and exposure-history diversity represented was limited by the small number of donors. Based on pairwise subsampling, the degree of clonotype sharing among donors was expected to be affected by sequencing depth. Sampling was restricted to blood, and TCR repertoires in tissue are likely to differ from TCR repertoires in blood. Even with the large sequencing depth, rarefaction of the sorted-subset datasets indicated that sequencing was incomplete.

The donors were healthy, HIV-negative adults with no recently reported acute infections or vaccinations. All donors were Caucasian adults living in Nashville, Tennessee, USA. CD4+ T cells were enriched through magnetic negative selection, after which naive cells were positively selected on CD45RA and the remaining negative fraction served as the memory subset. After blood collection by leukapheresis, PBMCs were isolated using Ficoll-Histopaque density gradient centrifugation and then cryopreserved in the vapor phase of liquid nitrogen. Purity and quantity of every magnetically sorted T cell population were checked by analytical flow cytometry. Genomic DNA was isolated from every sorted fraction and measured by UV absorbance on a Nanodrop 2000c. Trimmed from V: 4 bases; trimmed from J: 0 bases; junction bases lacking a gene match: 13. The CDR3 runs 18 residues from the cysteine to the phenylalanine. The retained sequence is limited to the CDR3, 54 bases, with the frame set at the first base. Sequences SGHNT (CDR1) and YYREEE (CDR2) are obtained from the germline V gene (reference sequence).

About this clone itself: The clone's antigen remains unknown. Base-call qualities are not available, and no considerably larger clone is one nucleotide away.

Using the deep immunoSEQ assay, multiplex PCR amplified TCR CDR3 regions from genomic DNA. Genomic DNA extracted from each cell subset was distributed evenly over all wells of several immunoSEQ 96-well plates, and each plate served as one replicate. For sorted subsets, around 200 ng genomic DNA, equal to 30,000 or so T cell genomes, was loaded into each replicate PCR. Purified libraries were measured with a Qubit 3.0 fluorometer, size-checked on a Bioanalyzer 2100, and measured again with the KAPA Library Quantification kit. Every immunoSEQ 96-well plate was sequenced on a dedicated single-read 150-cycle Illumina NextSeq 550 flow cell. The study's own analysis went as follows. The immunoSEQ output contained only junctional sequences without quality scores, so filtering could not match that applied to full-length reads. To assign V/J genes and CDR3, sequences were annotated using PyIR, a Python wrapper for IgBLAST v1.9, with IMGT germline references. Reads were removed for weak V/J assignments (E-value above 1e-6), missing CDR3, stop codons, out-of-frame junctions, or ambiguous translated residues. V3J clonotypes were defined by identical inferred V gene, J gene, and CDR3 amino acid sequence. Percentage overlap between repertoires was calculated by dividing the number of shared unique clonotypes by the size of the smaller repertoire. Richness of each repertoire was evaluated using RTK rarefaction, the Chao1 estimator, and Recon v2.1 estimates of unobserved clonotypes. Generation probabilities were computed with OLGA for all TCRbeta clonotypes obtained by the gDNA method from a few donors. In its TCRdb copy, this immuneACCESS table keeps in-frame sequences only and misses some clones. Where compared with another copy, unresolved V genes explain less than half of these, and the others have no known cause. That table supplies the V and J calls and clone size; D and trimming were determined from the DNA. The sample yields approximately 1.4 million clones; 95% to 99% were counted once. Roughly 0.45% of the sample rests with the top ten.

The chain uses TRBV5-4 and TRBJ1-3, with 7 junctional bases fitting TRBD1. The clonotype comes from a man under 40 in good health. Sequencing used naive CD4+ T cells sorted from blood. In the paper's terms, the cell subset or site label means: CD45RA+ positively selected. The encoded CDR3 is CASSGTTGPKSSGNTIYF. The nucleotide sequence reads TGTGCCAGCAGCGGAACGACAGGGCCCAAAAGCTCTGGAAACACCATATATTTT.